These T cell receptor beta chains were read from a single sample in a study of neurological immune-mediated disorders. TCRdb independently ran MiXCR on the 5' RACE reads; one entry per CDR3 protein. The table lists just over 95,000 distinct CDR3 sequences, 3% to 4% of them singletons, with roughly 6% in the top ten. The sequenced sample was PBMCs. The receptors were gathered from a woman aged 18-29 years with multiple sclerosis. CDR3s include the opening cysteine and the closing phenylalanine or tryptophan. The order of the fields is CDR3 protein, CDR3 DNA, clone size, J gene, V gene, D gene. The D gene is left open where the match is weak. Clone size is stated in some rows and not others, as once, few, many or a class when expanded.

CDR3 protein: CSVLKTSEAFF; CDR3 DNA: TGCAGCGTTTTGAAGACCAGTGAAGCTTTCTTT; clone size: many; J gene: TRBJ1-1; V gene: TRBV29-1; D gene: NA
CDR3 protein: CASSAGTSAQTQYF; CDR3 DNA: TGTGCTAGCAGCGCCGGGACTAGCGCCCAGACCCAGTACTTC; clone size: NA; J gene: TRBJ2-5; V gene: TRBV7-7; D gene: TRBD2
CDR3 protein: CSAKNSGGASNTGELFF; CDR3 DNA: TGCAGTGCAAAAAATAGCGGGGGGGCTTCGAACACCGGGGAGCTGTTTTTT; clone size: many; J gene: TRBJ2-2; V gene: TRBV20-1; D gene: TRBD2
CDR3 protein: CARLWEGYGYTF; CDR3 DNA: TGTGCCAGGCTTTGGGAGGGGTATGGCTACACCTTC; clone size: many; J gene: TRBJ1-2; V gene: TRBV28; D gene: NA
CDR3 protein: CAISLQGKQYF; CDR3 DNA: TGTGCCATCAGTTTACAGGGGAAGCAGTACTTC; clone size: many; J gene: TRBJ2-7; V gene: TRBV10-3; D gene: TRBD1
CDR3 protein: CAWSGQGAWWAEAFF; CDR3 DNA: TGTGCCTGGAGTGGACAGGGGGCATGGTGGGCTGAAGCTTTCTTT; clone size: many; J gene: TRBJ1-1; V gene: TRBV30; D gene: TRBD1
CDR3 protein: CASSRSRDQPQHF; CDR3 DNA: TGTGCCAGCAGCCGGAGTAGAGATCAGCCCCAGCATTTT; clone size: many; J gene: TRBJ1-5; V gene: TRBV3-1; D gene: NA
CDR3 protein: CASSRPFNGAGETQYF; CDR3 DNA: TGTGCCAGCAGTCGACCCTTTAATGGGGCGGGTGAGACCCAGTACTTC; clone size: many; J gene: TRBJ2-5; V gene: TRBV2; D gene: NA
CDR3 protein: CSVERDRVEGFWDEQFF; CDR3 DNA: TGCAGCGTTGAACGGGACAGGGTGGAGGGTTTTTGGGATGAGCAGTTCTTC; clone size: many; J gene: TRBJ2-1; V gene: TRBV29-1; D gene: TRBD1
CDR3 protein: CASSPRTGINTGELFF; CDR3 DNA: TGCGCCAGCAGCCCACGGACAGGAATAAACACCGGGGAGCTGTTTTTT; clone size: many; J gene: TRBJ2-2; V gene: TRBV5-1; D gene: TRBD1
CDR3 protein: CASSLNPRHTDTQYF; CDR3 DNA: TGTGCCAGCAGCTTAAACCCCAGGCACACAGATACGCAGTATTTT; clone size: many; J gene: TRBJ2-3; V gene: TRBV7-3; D gene: NA
CDR3 protein: CASSYRGQGASYEQYF; CDR3 DNA: TGTGCCAGCAGTTACCGTGGGCAGGGGGCCTCCTACGAGCAGTACTTC; clone size: many; J gene: TRBJ2-7; V gene: TRBV6-5; D gene: TRBD1
CDR3 protein: CASRSSRTGLNTEAFF; CDR3 DNA: TGTGCCAGCAGATCTTCCCGGACAGGGTTGAACACTGAAGCTTTCTTT; clone size: many; J gene: TRBJ1-1; V gene: TRBV6-2/TRBV6-3; D gene: TRBD1
CDR3 protein: CASSGTSASYEQYF; CDR3 DNA: TGTGCCAGCAGTGGGACTAGCGCCTCCTACGAGCAGTACTTC; clone size: many; J gene: TRBJ2-7; V gene: TRBV7-2; D gene: TRBD2
CDR3 protein: CASAGIAKNIQYF; CDR3 DNA: TGCGCCAGCGCTGGCATAGCCAAAAACATTCAGTACTTC; clone size: many; J gene: TRBJ2-4; V gene: TRBV10-2; D gene: NA
CDR3 protein: CASSLVTGELFF; CDR3 DNA: TGTGCCAGCAGTTTAGTCACCGGGGAGCTGTTTTTT; clone size: many; J gene: TRBJ2-2; V gene: TRBV12-3/TRBV12-4; D gene: NA
CDR3 protein: CSARVVGGYTF; CDR3 DNA: TGCAGTGCTCGCGTAGTTGGTGGCTACACCTTC; clone size: many; J gene: TRBJ1-2; V gene: TRBV20-1; D gene: NA
CDR3 protein: CSAQDLDRSSYEQYF; CDR3 DNA: TGCAGTGCGCAGGACCTGGACAGGAGCTCCTACGAGCAGTACTTC; clone size: many; J gene: TRBJ2-7; V gene: TRBV20-1; D gene: TRBD1
CDR3 protein: CASSAPADAGNYGYTF; CDR3 DNA: TGCGCCAGCAGCGCCCCCGCGGACGCAGGCAACTATGGCTACACCTTC; clone size: many; J gene: TRBJ1-2; V gene: TRBV5-1; D gene: NA
CDR3 protein: CSARLGTENSPLHF; CDR3 DNA: TGCAGTGCTAGATTGGGGACCGAGAATTCACCCCTCCACTTT; clone size: few; J gene: TRBJ1-6; V gene: TRBV20-1; D gene: NA
CDR3 protein: CASSRPLRGPMNTEAFF; CDR3 DNA: TGTGCCAGCAGCCGGCCCCTCCGCGGTCCGATGAACACTGAAGCTTTCTTT; clone size: many; J gene: TRBJ1-1; V gene: TRBV7-2; D gene: NA
CDR3 protein: CASSEVGRGTEAFF; CDR3 DNA: TGTGCCAGCAGTGAAGTTGGGCGGGGAACTGAAGCTTTCTTT; clone size: many; J gene: TRBJ1-1; V gene: TRBV6-1; D gene: NA
CDR3 protein: CSARDSGLRGETQYF; CDR3 DNA: TGCAGTGCTAGAGATAGCGGACTCCGTGGAGAGACCCAGTACTTC; clone size: many; J gene: TRBJ2-5; V gene: TRBV20-1; D gene: NA
CDR3 protein: CASSQPFWGAAKETQYF; CDR3 DNA: TGTGCCAGCAGCCAGCCCTTCTGGGGGGCGGCCAAAGAGACCCAGTACTTC; clone size: many; J gene: TRBJ2-5; V gene: TRBV3-1; D gene: NA
CDR3 protein: CATSRVLGQEQYF; CDR3 DNA: TGTGCCACCAGCAGAGTTCTGGGTCAAGAGCAGTACTTC; clone size: many; J gene: TRBJ2-7; V gene: TRBV15; D gene: NA
CDR3 protein: CASSTGRANTGELFF; CDR3 DNA: TGCGCCAGCAGCACCGGACGGGCGAACACCGGGGAGCTGTTTTTT; clone size: NA; J gene: TRBJ2-2; V gene: TRBV5-1; D gene: NA
CDR3 protein: CSARDPGPGSNEQFF; CDR3 DNA: TGCAGTGCTAGAGATCCCGGACCCGGGAGTAATGAGCAGTTCTTC; clone size: many; J gene: TRBJ2-1; V gene: TRBV20-1; D gene: NA